These 20 T cell receptor beta chains were sequenced from one sample in a study of blood T cell repertoires in COVID-19. Only in-frame clones appear in the TCRdb table, and some are missing; sequencing was by immunoSEQ multiplex PCR. The sample carries around 100,000 clones, roughly 90% recorded once. The sequencing input was peripheral blood. The source of these receptors is a woman aged 80 or older in a cohort sampled during active COVID-19.

The genes are TRBV25-1 and TRBJ2-7; D is possibly TRBD2 (6 bases). Trimming removed 7 bases from V and 1 base from J, with 14 bases in between. CDR1 is MGHDK and CDR2 is SYGVNS in the germline V gene. This CDR3 has 14 residues. This CDR3 reads CASTSGTASYEQYF. The CDR3 DNA reads as TGTGCCAGCACCTCCGGGACTGCTTCCTACGAGCAGTACTTC.

The gene calls are TRBV2 and TRBJ1-6; tentative D call: TRBD1 (6 bases). The germline V and J ends were trimmed by 0 bases and 7 bases, with 13 bases remaining between them. Germline lookup yields CDR1 SNHLY and CDR2 FYNNEI. This CDR3 is 16 amino acids long. The CDR3 DNA sequence: TGTGCCAGCAGTGAAGCGCCGGCAGGGGTGAATTCACCCCTCCACTTT. This encodes CASSEAPAGVNSPLHF.

V is TRBV5-1 and J is TRBJ2-3, with 14 bases lining up with TRBD2. V lost 4 bases, J lost 6 bases, and 7 bases stayed unmatched. The CDR3 is 16 residues long. The germline CDR1 and CDR2 sequences are SGHRS and YFSETQ. The CDR3 DNA reads TGCGCCAGCAGCCTCTTGACTAGCGGGGGGGCGGATACGCAGTATTTT. Its translation: CASSLLTSGGADTQYF.

The chain joins TRBV5-6 to TRBJ1-1, with a tentative D call TRBD1 (6 bases). This CDR3 region has 15 residues. Trimming shortened V by 0 bases and J by 0 bases, and 9 bases separated the two germline ends. The germline gives CDR1 SGHDT, CDR2 YYEEEE. The CDR3 here is CASSLATGLNTEAFF. As DNA, the CDR3 is TGTGCCAGCAGCTTGGCAACAGGGCTGAACACTGAAGCTTTCTTT.

This chain uses TRBV19 with TRBJ1-1; unclear D gene. The CDR3 has 13 residues. V was pared by 0 bases and J by 6 bases, with 8 bases between. Germline V lookup: CDR1 LNHDA, CDR2 SQIVND (reference sequence). CDR3 amino acids: CASSIDPPAEAFF. CDR3 nucleotide sequence: TGTGCCAGTAGTATAGACCCCCCAGCTGAAGCTTTCTTT.

This chain connects TRBV3-1 (or the pseudogene TRBV3-2) to TRBJ1-6; 7 bases match TRBD1. The ends lost 2 bases at V and 9 bases at J; junction bases unmatched: 10. This CDR3 comprises 16 residues. The germline V gene has CDR1 LGHDT and CDR2 YNNKEL (reference sequence). The CDR3 DNA reads TGTGCCAGCAGCCAAAAGGGGGCGGGGTACGGTTCACCCCTCCACTTT. It codes for CASSQKGAGYGSPLHF.

The chain combines TRBV28 with TRBJ1-2, with a possible D match to TRBD1 (6 bases). Looked up from germline, CDR1 is MDHEN and CDR2 is SYDVKM. This CDR3 is built from 14 residues. Trimming took off 6 bases at V and 2 bases at J, with 13 bases between the two ends. CDR3 in amino acids: CASRPGHGNYGYTF. The CDR3 DNA sequence: TGTGCCAGCAGGCCGGGACATGGAAACTATGGCTACACCTTC.

The chain's CDR3 is CASSRQGAGDTQYF. The CDR3, as DNA: TGTGCCAGCAGCCGACAGGGGGCGGGAGATACGCAGTATTTT. The chain joins TRBV6-5 to TRBJ2-3; 10 bases agree with TRBD1. There are 14 residues in the CDR3. Germline assignment: CDR1 MNHEY and CDR2 SVGAGI. V lost 6 bases and J lost 5; bases outside the gene matches: 5.

The chain has TRBV24-1 and TRBJ2-7; 9 nucleotides match TRBD1. The CDR3 loop spans 14 amino acids. From germline, CDR1 is KGHDR and CDR2 SFDVKD. Trimming took 6 bases from V and 2 from J; bases not matched to a gene: 4. In DNA form, the CDR3 reads TGTGCCACCAGTTCCGGACAGGGGACCTACGAGCAGTACTTC. Its translation is CATSSGQGTYEQYF.

The rearrangement uses TRBV28 and TRBJ2-7; 11 bases agree with TRBD1. The ends lost 4 bases at V and 3 bases at J; junction bases unmatched: 14. CDR3 length: 18 residues. Germline values: CDR1 MDHEN, CDR2 SYDVKM. The DNA of the CDR3 is TGTGCCAGCAGTTCCCAGGACAGGGGGCCCTCAGTTCTCTACGAGCAGTACTTC. It specifies CASSSQDRGPSVLYEQYF.

This chain connects TRBV11-2 to TRBJ2-3, with D uncertain. The CDR3 covers 17 residues. Germline V gene sequence: CDR1 SGHAT, CDR2 FQNNGV. V was trimmed by 1 base and J by 12 bases, leaving 26 bases between them. CDR3: CASSLGFQVDNLKSQYF. The CDR3 DNA sequence: TGTGCCAGCAGCTTAGGGTTTCAGGTAGACAACCTAAAGAGCCAGTATTTT.

CDR3 DNA sequence: TGTGCCAGCAGTTACCACCCGACAGGGGGGCTCCACTTT. It translates to CASSYHPTGGLHF. The chain links TRBV6-5 to TRBJ1-6, with 9 bases identical to TRBD1. With 2 bases clipped from V and 16 bases from J, the junction kept 6 bases outside the gene matches. CDR1 MNHEY and CDR2 SVGAGI come from the germline V gene. The CDR3 has 13 residues.

This chain joins TRBV19 and TRBJ2-3; 7 positions match TRBD1. The trim removed 3 bases at V and 6 bases at J, leaving 6 bases unmatched. The CDR3 covers 14 residues. The germline gives CDR1 LNHDA, CDR2 SQIVND (reference sequence). Written as DNA, the CDR3 is TGTGCCAGTAGTATCCTCCAGGGGGTGGATACGCAGTATTTT. Amino acid sequence: CASSILQGVDTQYF.

This clone was seen only once. The CDR3 region is CASSLYRGPNEKLFF. The CDR3 DNA is TGTGCCAGCAGCTTGTACAGGGGGCCTAATGAAAAACTGTTTTTT. The chain uses TRBV7-8 and TRBJ1-4, with 9 bases matching TRBD1. This CDR3 region has 15 residues. J gave up 3 bases and V 3 bases, and 2 bases lay outside the gene matches. Germline V gene data show CDR1 as SGHVS and CDR2 as FQNEAQ.

V usage is TRBV15 and J usage is TRBJ2-1; D is unclear. The germline CDR1 and CDR2 sequences are LNHNV and YYDKDF (reference sequence). The CDR3 is made up of 16 amino acids. V was cut by 6 bases and J by 0 bases, with 15 bases left in between. The chain's CDR3 is CATRARPQSSYNEQFF. The CDR3 coding sequence is TGTGCCACCAGGGCTAGGCCCCAAAGCTCCTACAATGAGCAGTTCTTC.

The chain couples TRBV11-2 to TRBJ1-1; 7 nucleotides match TRBD1. The CDR3 sequence is 19 residues long. Trimming removed 4 bases from V and 1 base from J; junction bases left unmatched: 18. The germline V gene encodes CDR1 SGHAT and CDR2 FQNNGV. The CDR3 coding sequence is TGTGCCAGCAGCTCTCTAGGGTGGGGATTACGGACAGGGAACACTGAAGCTTTCTTT. This translates into CASSSLGWGLRTGNTEAFF.

The chain employs TRBV3-1 (or the pseudogene TRBV3-2) and TRBJ1-5; unclear D gene. Trimming removed 3 bases at V and 0 bases at J, with 9 bases between. The CDR3 has 15 residues. Per the germline V gene, CDR1 is LGHDT and CDR2 is YNNKEL (reference sequence). The CDR3: CASSHAGNSNQPQHF. The CDR3 nucleotides are TGTGCCAGCAGCCACGCAGGCAATAGCAATCAGCCCCAGCATTTT.

The gene calls are TRBV6-5 and TRBJ1-6; 9 bases line up with TRBD1. The germline CDR1 and CDR2 sequences are MNHEY and SVGAGI. The CDR3 spans 15 residues. The V and J ends lost 7 bases and 14 bases, in that order; junction bases with no gene match: 15. The CDR3: CASTQGVQGAVSLHF. CDR3 coding DNA: TGTGCCAGCACCCAGGGGGTACAGGGGGCGGTCTCCCTCCACTTT.

The chain employs TRBV10-3 and TRBJ2-3, with 7 bases identical to TRBD2. Germline V gene lookup returns CDR1 ENHRY and CDR2 SYGVKD. This CDR3 has 15 amino acids. J gave up 0 bases and V 8 bases, and 8 bases lay outside the gene matches. This CDR3 reads CAIGELALSTDTQYF. As DNA, the CDR3 is TGTGCCATCGGCGAACTAGCGCTGAGCACAGATACGCAGTATTTT.

This clone was seen more than once but under ten times. The V call is TRBV5-1, the J call TRBJ2-3, with TRBD2 identical over 8 bases. Trimming at V came to 1 base and at J to 0 bases, leaving 13 bases not matched to a gene. This CDR3 has 19 residues. The germline CDR1 and CDR2 sequences are SGHRS and YFSETQ. In nucleotides, the CDR3 is TGCGCCAGCAGCTTGTCCCGGGCTAGCGGGTTACTTAGCACAGATACGCAGTATTTT. Its translation: CASSLSRASGLLSTDTQYF.